These T cell receptor beta chains were read from a single sample in a study of blood T cell repertoires in COVID-19. Assay: immunoSEQ multiplex PCR; the TCRdb copy retains only in-frame clones and omits some. The table records 70,000 to 75,000 clones, just under 85% of them present only once. Sequences were obtained from peripheral blood. Source of these receptors: a man between 70 and 80 years old with acute or convalescent COVID-19. Both conserved end residues are part of each CDR3. A D gene is named only where the DNA matches it firmly. Rows may omit the clone size; those that give it use once, few, many or a size class.

v_call	j_call	clone_size	d_call	cdr3_aa
TRBV18	TRBJ1-4	.	TRBD1	CASSPVQGAINEKLFF
TRBV9	TRBJ1-2	.	.	CASSEGGDNYGYTF
TRBV30	TRBJ2-3	.	TRBD2	CAWSSGLAGGTDTQYF
TRBV27	TRBJ1-5	few	TRBD1	CASRNLQGAGNQPQHF
TRBV7-9	TRBJ1-1	.	TRBD1	CASSARQGKNTEAFF
TRBV5-1	TRBJ2-3	.	.	CASRVAGSTDTQYF
TRBV6-1	TRBJ1-5	few	.	CASSDLGTSQPQHF
TRBV7-2	TRBJ2-2	.	TRBD1	CASKGDRRNTGELFF
TRBV7-2	TRBJ2-3	.	TRBD2	CASSPIGLAPDTQYF
TRBV11-2	TRBJ2-2	.	.	CASSSAGELFF
TRBV7-8	TRBJ2-1	.	TRBD2	CASSRTSGSYEQFF
TRBV25-1	TRBJ1-2	once	.	CASSESGDWGGYTF